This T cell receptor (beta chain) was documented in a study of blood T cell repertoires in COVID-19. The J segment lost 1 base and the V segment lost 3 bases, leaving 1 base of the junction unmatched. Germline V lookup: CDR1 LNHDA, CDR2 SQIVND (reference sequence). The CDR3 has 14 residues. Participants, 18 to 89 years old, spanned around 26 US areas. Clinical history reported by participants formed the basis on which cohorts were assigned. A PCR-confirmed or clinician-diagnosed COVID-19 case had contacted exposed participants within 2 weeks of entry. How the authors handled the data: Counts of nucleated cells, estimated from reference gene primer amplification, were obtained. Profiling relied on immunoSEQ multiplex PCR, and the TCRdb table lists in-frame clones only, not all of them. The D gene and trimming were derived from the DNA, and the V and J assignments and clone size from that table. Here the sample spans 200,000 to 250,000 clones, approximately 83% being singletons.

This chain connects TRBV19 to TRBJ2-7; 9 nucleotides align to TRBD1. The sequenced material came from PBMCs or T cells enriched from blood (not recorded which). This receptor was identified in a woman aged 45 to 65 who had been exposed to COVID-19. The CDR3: CASSIGQGSYEQYF. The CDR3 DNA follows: TGTGCCAGTAGTATTGGACAGGGGTCCTACGAGCAGTACTTC.